The rows below give T cell receptor beta chains drawn from one sample of a study of CD8+ T cells in alopecia areata. The method was immunoSEQ multiplex PCR; TCRdb's version includes in-frame clones alone and lacks a portion of them. There are more than 95,000 clones in the sample; approximately 60% occur only once, and around 10% lies in the top ten. The sequenced sample consisted of CD4+ T cells sorted from blood. The origin of the receptors is a human donor in good health. Both conserved end residues are part of each CDR3. Fields, in order: V gene, J gene, clone size, D gene, CDR3 protein, CDR3 DNA. A D gene is named only where the DNA matches it firmly. Not every row has a clone size; where given, it reads once, few, many or a size class.

v_call: TRBV18
j_call: TRBJ2-7
clone_size: -
d_call: -
cdr3_aa: CASSPSAGTSSSYEQYF
cdr3_nt: TGTGCCAGCTCACCAAGTGCTGGCACCTCGAGCTCCTACGAGCAGTACTTC

v_call: TRBV29-1
j_call: TRBJ2-3
clone_size: -
d_call: -
cdr3_aa: CSVEMRTDTQYF
cdr3_nt: TGCAGCGTTGAAATGCGCACAGATACGCAGTATTTT

v_call: TRBV9
j_call: TRBJ1-2
clone_size: -
d_call: -
cdr3_aa: CASSVDTNYGYTF
cdr3_nt: TGTGCCAGCAGCGTCGACACTAACTATGGCTACACCTTC

v_call: TRBV29-1
j_call: TRBJ1-4
clone_size: few
d_call: -
cdr3_aa: CSVAYTATNEKLFF
cdr3_nt: TGCAGCGTTGCCTACACGGCAACTAATGAAAAACTGTTTTTT

v_call: TRBV19
j_call: TRBJ1-2
clone_size: -
d_call: TRBD1
cdr3_aa: CASNDRDFYGYTF
cdr3_nt: TGTGCCAGTAACGACAGGGACTTCTATGGCTACACCTTC

v_call: TRBV4-3
j_call: TRBJ2-3
clone_size: many
d_call: -
cdr3_aa: CASSRRAVQGGSDTQYF
cdr3_nt: TGCGCCAGCAGCCGGAGGGCGGTTCAGGGGGGCTCAGATACGCAGTATTTT

v_call: TRBV2
j_call: TRBJ2-2
clone_size: few
d_call: TRBD2
cdr3_aa: CASSELRLAGGELFF
cdr3_nt: TGTGCCAGCAGTGAACTAAGACTAGCTGGCGGGGAGCTGTTTTTT

v_call: TRBV4-3
j_call: TRBJ2-3
clone_size: -
d_call: -
cdr3_aa: CASSQVGGRGTDTQYF
cdr3_nt: TGCGCCAGCAGCCAAGTGGGTGGGCGGGGCACAGATACGCAGTATTTT

v_call: TRBV30
j_call: TRBJ1-5
clone_size: few
d_call: -
cdr3_aa: CAWSVLGSSNQPQHF
cdr3_nt: TGTGCCTGGAGTGTACTAGGGTCAAGCAATCAGCCCCAGCATTTT

v_call: TRBV2
j_call: TRBJ1-2
clone_size: -
d_call: TRBD1
cdr3_aa: CASSGDRGLDYGYTF
cdr3_nt: TGTGCCAGCAGTGGGGACAGGGGGCTCGACTATGGCTACACCTTC

v_call: TRBV5-4
j_call: TRBJ1-2
clone_size: -
d_call: TRBD1
cdr3_aa: CASSLTGGSGGYTF
cdr3_nt: TGTGCCAGCAGCCTTACAGGGGGAAGTGGCGGCTACACCTTC

v_call: TRBV19
j_call: TRBJ2-3
clone_size: -
d_call: -
cdr3_aa: CASSRQVTHSTDTQYF
cdr3_nt: TGTGCCAGTAGCAGACAGGTTACCCATAGCACAGATACGCAGTATTTT

v_call: TRBV11-2
j_call: TRBJ2-1
clone_size: -
d_call: -
cdr3_aa: CASSLAPSYNEQFF
cdr3_nt: TGTGCCAGCAGCTTAGCCCCTTCCTACAATGAGCAGTTCTTC

v_call: TRBV5-1
j_call: TRBJ2-1
clone_size: -
d_call: -
cdr3_aa: CASSLTPGVTYNEQFF
cdr3_nt: TGCGCCAGCAGCTTGACGCCGGGGGTCACCTACAATGAGCAGTTCTTC

v_call: TRBV4-2
j_call: TRBJ2-3
clone_size: many
d_call: TRBD1
cdr3_aa: CASSPKGDRSTDTQYF
cdr3_nt: TGTGCCAGCAGCCCCAAGGGGGACAGAAGCACAGATACGCAGTATTTT

v_call: TRBV4-2
j_call: TRBJ1-5
clone_size: -
d_call: -
cdr3_aa: CASSQDEYSNQPQHF
cdr3_nt: TGTGCCAGCAGCCAAGACGAGTATAGCAATCAGCCCCAGCATTTT

v_call: TRBV19
j_call: TRBJ1-1
clone_size: -
d_call: -
cdr3_aa: CASSIGDAGTEAFF
cdr3_nt: TGTGCCAGTAGTATAGGGGACGCAGGCACTGAAGCTTTCTTT

v_call: TRBV4-2
j_call: TRBJ1-2
clone_size: few
d_call: -
cdr3_aa: CASSQGTTGYGYTF
cdr3_nt: TGTGCCAGCAGCCAGGGGACAACGGGCTATGGCTACACCTTC

v_call: TRBV29-1
j_call: TRBJ2-7
clone_size: -
d_call: -
cdr3_aa: CSVGGVWYEQYF
cdr3_nt: TGCAGCGTTGGTGGGGTGTGGTACGAGCAGTACTTC

v_call: TRBV6-5
j_call: TRBJ2-5
clone_size: -
d_call: -
cdr3_aa: CASSSAGAQETQYF
cdr3_nt: TGTGCCAGCAGTTCTGCGGGGGCCCAAGAGACCCAGTACTTC

v_call: TRBV5-6
j_call: TRBJ2-6
clone_size: once
d_call: -
cdr3_aa: CAAGALGANVLTF
cdr3_nt: TGTGCCGCAGGGGCGCTCGGGGCCAACGTCCTGACTTTC

v_call: TRBV30
j_call: TRBJ2-7
clone_size: -
d_call: -
cdr3_aa: CAWRVTGYEQYF
cdr3_nt: TGTGCCTGGAGGGTGACTGGGTACGAGCAGTACTTC

v_call: TRBV28
j_call: TRBJ1-4
clone_size: few
d_call: TRBD1
cdr3_aa: CASSRGQGREKLFF
cdr3_nt: TGTGCCAGCAGTCGCGGACAGGGAAGGGAAAAACTGTTTTTT

v_call: TRBV7-2
j_call: TRBJ2-6
clone_size: -
d_call: -
cdr3_aa: CASSSSGANVLTF
cdr3_nt: TGTGCCAGCAGCTCCTCTGGGGCCAACGTCCTGACTTTC